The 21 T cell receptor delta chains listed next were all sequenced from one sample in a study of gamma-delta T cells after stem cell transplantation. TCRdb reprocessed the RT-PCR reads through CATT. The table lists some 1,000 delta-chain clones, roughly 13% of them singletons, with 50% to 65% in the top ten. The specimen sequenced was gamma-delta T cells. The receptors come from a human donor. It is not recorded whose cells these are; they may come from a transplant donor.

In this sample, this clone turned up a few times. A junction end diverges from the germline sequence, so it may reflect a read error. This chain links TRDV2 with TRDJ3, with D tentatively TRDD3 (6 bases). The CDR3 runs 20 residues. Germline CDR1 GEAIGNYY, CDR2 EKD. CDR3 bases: TGTGCCTGTGACTACATGTCGGGGGACGCGATCTCCTGGGACACCCGCCAGATGTTTTTC. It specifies CACDYMSGDAISWDTRQMFF.

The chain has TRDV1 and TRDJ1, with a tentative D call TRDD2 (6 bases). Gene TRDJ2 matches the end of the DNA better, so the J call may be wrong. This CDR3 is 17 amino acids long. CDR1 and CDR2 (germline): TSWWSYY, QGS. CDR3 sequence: CALGELVSYPLTAQLFF. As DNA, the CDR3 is TGTGCTCTTGGGGAGCTTGTGTCCTACCCTTTGACAGCACAACTCTTCTTT.

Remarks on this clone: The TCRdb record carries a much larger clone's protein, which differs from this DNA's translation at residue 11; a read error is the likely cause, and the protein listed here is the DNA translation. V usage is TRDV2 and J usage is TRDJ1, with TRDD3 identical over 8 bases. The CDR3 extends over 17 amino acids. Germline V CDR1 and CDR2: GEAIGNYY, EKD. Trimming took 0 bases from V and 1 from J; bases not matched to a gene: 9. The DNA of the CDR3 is TGTGCCTGTGACACCGTACTGGGGGCCCCGGGCACCGATAAACTCATCTTT. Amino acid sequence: CACDTVLGAPGTDKLIF.

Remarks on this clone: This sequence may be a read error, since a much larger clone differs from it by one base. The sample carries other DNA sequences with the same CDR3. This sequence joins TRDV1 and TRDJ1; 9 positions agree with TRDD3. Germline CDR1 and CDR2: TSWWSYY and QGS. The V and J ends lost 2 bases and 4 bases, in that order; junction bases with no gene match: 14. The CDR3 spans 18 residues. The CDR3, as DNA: TGTGCTCTTGGGGAAAACGTGAGGGGGATACTCCTCGACGATAAACTCATCTTT. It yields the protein CALGENVRGILLDDKLIF.

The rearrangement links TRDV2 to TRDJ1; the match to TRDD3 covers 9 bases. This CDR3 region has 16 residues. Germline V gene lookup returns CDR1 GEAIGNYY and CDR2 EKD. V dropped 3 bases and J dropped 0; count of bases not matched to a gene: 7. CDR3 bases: TGTGCCTGTGACTCCCTGGGGGATGCCCACACCGATAAACTCATCTTT. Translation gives CACDSLGDAHTDKLIF.

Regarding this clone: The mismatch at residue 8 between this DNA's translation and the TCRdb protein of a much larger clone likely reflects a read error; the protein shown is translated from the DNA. CDR3 residues: CALGELVALRTAGGYGNTDKLIF. The DNA of the CDR3 is TGTGCTCTTGGGGAATTAGTTGCCCTACGGACTGCTGGGGGATACGGGAACACCGATAAACTCATCTTT. The rearrangement uses TRDV1 and TRDJ1, with 12 nucleotides matching TRDD3. Germline V gives CDR1 TSWWSYY, CDR2 QGS. V shed 2 bases, J shed 0 bases, and the junction held 22 bases outside the gene matches. CDR3 length: 23 residues.

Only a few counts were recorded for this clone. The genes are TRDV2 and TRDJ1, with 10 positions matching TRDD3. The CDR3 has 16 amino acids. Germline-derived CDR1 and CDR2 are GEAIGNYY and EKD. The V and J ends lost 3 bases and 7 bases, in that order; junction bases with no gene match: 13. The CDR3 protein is CACDGVLLGDIGKLIF. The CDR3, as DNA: TGTGCCTGTGACGGGGTCCTTCTGGGGGATATAGGTAAACTCATCTTT.

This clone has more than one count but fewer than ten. DNA for the CDR3: TGTGCTCTTGGGGAAAAACCCCTCATTCCTTCCCCGTACTGGGGATACTATAGGAAACTCATCTTT. Translated: CALGEKPLIPSPYWGYYRKLIF. The chain has TRDV1 and TRDJ1; 8 bases map to TRDD3. This CDR3 region has 22 residues. The V segment lost 2 bases and the J segment 8 bases; nucleotides outside the gene matches: 31. CDR1 and CDR2 (germline): TSWWSYY, QGS.

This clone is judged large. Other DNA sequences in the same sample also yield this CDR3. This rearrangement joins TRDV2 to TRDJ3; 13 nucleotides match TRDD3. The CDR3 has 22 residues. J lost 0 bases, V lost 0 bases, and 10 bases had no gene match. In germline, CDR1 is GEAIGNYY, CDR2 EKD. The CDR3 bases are TGTGCCTGTGACACCAAATTTACTGGGGGATACGCTAGCTCCTGGGACACCCGACAGATGTTTTTC. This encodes CACDTKFTGGYASSWDTRQMFF.

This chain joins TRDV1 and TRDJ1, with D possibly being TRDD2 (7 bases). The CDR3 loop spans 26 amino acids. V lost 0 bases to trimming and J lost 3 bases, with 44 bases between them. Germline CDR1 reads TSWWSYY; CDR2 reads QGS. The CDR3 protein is CALGELQLSYLTVGIPLDVDPDKLIF. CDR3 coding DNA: TGTGCTCTTGGGGAACTCCAGCTTTCCTACCTTACTGTGGGGATCCCCCTTGACGTTGATCCCGATAAACTCATCTTT.

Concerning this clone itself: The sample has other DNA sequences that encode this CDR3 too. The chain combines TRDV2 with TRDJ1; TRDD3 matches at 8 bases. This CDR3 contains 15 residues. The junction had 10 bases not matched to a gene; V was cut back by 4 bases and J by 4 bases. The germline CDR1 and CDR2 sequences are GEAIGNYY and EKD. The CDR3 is CACESLGILHDKLIF. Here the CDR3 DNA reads TGTGCCTGTGAGTCACTGGGGATACTACACGATAAACTCATCTTT.

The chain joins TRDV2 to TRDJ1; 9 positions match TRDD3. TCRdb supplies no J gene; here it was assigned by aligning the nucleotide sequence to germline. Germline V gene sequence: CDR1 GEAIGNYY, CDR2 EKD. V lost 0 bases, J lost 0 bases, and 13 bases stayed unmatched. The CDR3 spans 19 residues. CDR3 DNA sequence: TGTGCCTGTGACACCGTGCCTGGGGGATCCCGTACGTACACCGATAAACTCATCTTT. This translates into CACDTVPGGSRTYTDKLIF.

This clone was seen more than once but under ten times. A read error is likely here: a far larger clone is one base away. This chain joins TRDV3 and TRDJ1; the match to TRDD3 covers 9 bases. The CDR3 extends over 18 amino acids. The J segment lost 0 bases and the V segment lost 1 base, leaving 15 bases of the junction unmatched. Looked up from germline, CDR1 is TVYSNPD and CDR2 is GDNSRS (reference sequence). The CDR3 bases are TGTGCCTTTACTACTACTGCGATGGGGGGATACCACACCGATAAACTCATCTTT. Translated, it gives CAFTTTAMGGYHTDKLIF. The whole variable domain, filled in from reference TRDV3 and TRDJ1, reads CDKVTQSSPDQTVASGSEVVLLCTYDTVYSNPDLFWYRIRPDYSFQFVFYGDNSRSEGADFTQGRFSVKHILTQKAFHLVISPVRTEDSATYYCAFTTTAMGGYHTDKLIFGKGTRVTVEP.

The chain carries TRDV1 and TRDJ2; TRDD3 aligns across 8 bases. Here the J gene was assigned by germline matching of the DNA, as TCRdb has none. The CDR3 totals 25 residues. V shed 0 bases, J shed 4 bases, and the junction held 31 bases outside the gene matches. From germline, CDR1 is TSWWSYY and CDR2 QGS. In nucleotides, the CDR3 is TGTGCTCTTGGGGAACTCCGATTGACTCCTACAGTCATCTTTACTGGGGGCCCACAGACAGCACAACTCTTCTTT. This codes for CALGELRLTPTVIFTGGPQTAQLFF.

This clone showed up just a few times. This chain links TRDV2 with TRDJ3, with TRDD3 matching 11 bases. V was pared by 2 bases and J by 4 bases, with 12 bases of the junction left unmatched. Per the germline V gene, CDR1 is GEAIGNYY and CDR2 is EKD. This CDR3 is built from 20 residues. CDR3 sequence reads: CACDNGGLGDKKWDTRQMFF. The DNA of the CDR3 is TGTGCCTGTGACAACGGGGGACTGGGGGATAAGAAGTGGGACACCCGACAGATGTTTTTC.

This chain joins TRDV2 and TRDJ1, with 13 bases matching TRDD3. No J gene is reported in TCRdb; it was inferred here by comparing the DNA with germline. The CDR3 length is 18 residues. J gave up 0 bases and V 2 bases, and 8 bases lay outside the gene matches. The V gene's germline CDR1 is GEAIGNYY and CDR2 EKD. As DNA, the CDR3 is TGTGCCTGTGACAGACTGGGGGATACGCGGGGGAACACCGATAAACTCATCTTT. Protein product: CACDRLGDTRGNTDKLIF.

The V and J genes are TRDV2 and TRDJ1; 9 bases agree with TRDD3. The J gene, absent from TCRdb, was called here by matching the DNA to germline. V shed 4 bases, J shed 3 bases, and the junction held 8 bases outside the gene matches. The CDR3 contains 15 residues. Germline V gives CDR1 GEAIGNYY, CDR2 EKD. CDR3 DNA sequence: TGTGCCTGTGAGATAATGGGGGATAACGCCGATAAACTCATCTTT. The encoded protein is CACEIMGDNADKLIF.

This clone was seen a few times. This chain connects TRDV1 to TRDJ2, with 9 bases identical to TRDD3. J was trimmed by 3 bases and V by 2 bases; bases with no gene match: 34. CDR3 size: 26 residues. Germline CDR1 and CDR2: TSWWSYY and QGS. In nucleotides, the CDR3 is TGTGCTCTTGGGGAAAGTTTACTAATATGGGGGATATTAGACAGGGGGTATAGCCCTCTGACAGCACAACTCTTCTTT. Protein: CALGESLLIWGILDRGYSPLTAQLFF.

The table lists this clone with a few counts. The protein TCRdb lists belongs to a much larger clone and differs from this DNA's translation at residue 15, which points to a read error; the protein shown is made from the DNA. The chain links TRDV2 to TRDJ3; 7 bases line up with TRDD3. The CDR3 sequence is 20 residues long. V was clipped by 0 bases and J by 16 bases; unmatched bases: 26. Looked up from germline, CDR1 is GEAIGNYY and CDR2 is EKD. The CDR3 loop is CACDTGPWGLSSCDNRQMFF. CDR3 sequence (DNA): TGTGCCTGTGACACCGGTCCCTGGGGGTTGAGCTCCTGTGACAACCGCCAGATGTTTTTC.

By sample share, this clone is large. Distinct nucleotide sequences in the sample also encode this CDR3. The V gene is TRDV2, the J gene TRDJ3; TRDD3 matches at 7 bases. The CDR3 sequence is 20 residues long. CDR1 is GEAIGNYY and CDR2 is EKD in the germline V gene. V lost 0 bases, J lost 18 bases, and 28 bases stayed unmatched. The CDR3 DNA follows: TGTGCCTGTGACACCGGTCCCTGGGGGTTGATCTCCTGTGACACCCGCCCGATGTTTTTC. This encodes CACDTGPWGLISCDTRPMFF.

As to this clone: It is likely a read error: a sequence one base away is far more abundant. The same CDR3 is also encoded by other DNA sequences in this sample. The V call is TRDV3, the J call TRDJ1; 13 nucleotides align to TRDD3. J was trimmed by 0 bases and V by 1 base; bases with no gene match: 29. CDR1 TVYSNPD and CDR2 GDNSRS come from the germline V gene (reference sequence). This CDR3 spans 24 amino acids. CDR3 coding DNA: TGTGCCTTTAATCGGAAACCCCCGCTACGGGGACTGGGGGATACGCGGGGGAACACCGATAAACTCATCTTT. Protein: CAFNRKPPLRGLGDTRGNTDKLIF. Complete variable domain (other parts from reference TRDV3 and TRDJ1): CDKVTQSSPDQTVASGSEVVLLCTYDTVYSNPDLFWYRIRPDYSFQFVFYGDNSRSEGADFTQGRFSVKHILTQKAFHLVISPVRTEDSATYYCAFNRKPPLRGLGDTRGNTDKLIFGKGTRVTVEP.